The 31 T cell receptor beta chains in this list originate from one sample, sequenced in a study of memory CD4+ T cells and cytomegalovirus serostatus. The table came from immunoSEQ multiplex PCR; TCRdb's copy has only in-frame clones and leaves some out. Here the sample spans about 75,000 clones, roughly 78% being singletons. Single viable CD3+CD4+CD8-CD45RO+ cells were sorted as the memory CD4+ T cells. The sample consisted of memory CD4+ T cells from blood. The receptors stem from an adult in good health and CMV-seropositive.

This chain connects TRBV4-1 to TRBJ2-1; TRBD2 agrees at 9 bases. Per the germline V gene, CDR1 is MGHRA and CDR2 is YSYEKL. This CDR3 region has 18 residues. The ends lost 1 base at V and 8 bases at J; junction bases unmatched: 15. The CDR3: CASSQGVPIAGVSDEQFF. The CDR3 nucleotides are TGCGCCAGCAGCCAAGGGGTTCCCATAGCGGGAGTTAGCGATGAGCAGTTCTTC.

This clone was recorded only once. The same CDR3 also results from other DNA sequences found in this sample. V gene TRBV7-9 combines with J gene TRBJ2-1, with a possible D match to TRBD2 (6 bases). The germline gives CDR1 SEHNR, CDR2 FQNEAQ (reference sequence). The CDR3 contains 15 residues. V dropped 5 bases and J dropped 0 bases, with 11 bases sitting between them. Written as DNA, the CDR3 is TGTGCCAGCAGCCCGGGGAGGAGCTCCTACAATGAGCAGTTCTTC. It translates to CASSPGRSSYNEQFF. Full variable domain (outside the CDR3, taken from reference TRBV7-9 and TRBJ2-1): DTGVSQNPRHKITKRGQNVTFRCDPISEHNRLYWYRQTLGQGPEFLTYFQNEAQLEKSRLLSDRFSAERPKGSFSTLEIQRTEQGDSAMYLCASSPGRSSYNEQFFGPGTRLTVL.

The rearrangement uses TRBV30 and TRBJ1-5, with D unclear. V was pared by 2 bases and J by 6 bases, with 14 bases between. This CDR3 has 14 residues. Germline loops: CDR1 GTSNPN, CDR2 SVGIG (reference sequence). CDR3 DNA: TGTGCCTGGAGTCCGACTCTTGGAGGTCAGCCCCAGCATTTT. Encoded protein: CAWSPTLGGQPQHF.

About this clone itself: Sequence at one end of the junction differs from germline and may be a read error. The V gene is TRBV13, the J gene TRBJ2-3; 10 bases fit TRBD1. Germline values: CDR1 PRHDT, CDR2 FYEKMQ (reference sequence). The CDR3 is 16 amino acids. CDR3: CASSLGTGAYTDTQYF. CDR3 bases: TGTGCCAGCAGCCTAGGGACAGGGGCCTACACAGATACGCAGTATTTT.

The chain couples TRBV7-2 to TRBJ2-3; TRBD2 matches 14 bases. The CDR3 is 17 residues long. The germline CDR1 and CDR2 sequences are SGHTA and FQGNSA. The trim removed 4 bases at V and 3 bases at J, leaving 6 bases unmatched. The CDR3 DNA is TGTGCCAGCAGCTGGGTCGGGACTAGCGGGAGAACAGATACGCAGTATTTT. Its protein is CASSWVGTSGRTDTQYF.

The rearrangement uses TRBV11-2 and TRBJ2-5; TRBD2 matches at 7 bases. CDR1 SGHAT and CDR2 FQNNGV come from the germline V gene. After removal of 5 bases from V and 0 bases from J, the junction contained 9 bases not matched to a gene. CDR3 length: 16 residues. The CDR3 nucleotides are TGTGCCAGCAGCCTCGGGGTAGCGGGCCACCAAGAGACCCAGTACTTC. It yields the protein CASSLGVAGHQETQYF.

The V and J genes are TRBV18 and TRBJ1-2, with 7 nucleotides matching TRBD1. Germline V gene lookup returns CDR1 KGHSH and CDR2 LQKENI. V was pared by 2 bases and J by 4 bases, with 7 bases of the junction left unmatched. The length of the CDR3 is 15 residues. In DNA, the CDR3 is TGTGCCAGCTCACCAGCCGAGGGGGCCGCCTATGGCTACACCTTC. Translated: CASSPAEGAAYGYTF.

The chain joins TRBV11-2 to TRBJ2-5, with a weak D call TRBD1 (5 bases). Germline CDR1 reads SGHAT; CDR2 reads FQNNGV. The CDR3 is 15 residues long. Between the trimmed V and J ends, which lost 5 bases and 3 bases, there was a span of 16 bases. As DNA, the CDR3 is TGTGCCAGCAGCCCTCAGTGGCAGGGCGAAGAGACCCAGTACTTC. It translates to CASSPQWQGEETQYF. The full variable domain, with the rest looked up from reference TRBV11-2 and TRBJ2-5, is EAGVAQSPRYKIIEKRQSVAFWCNPISGHATLYWYQQILGQGPKLLIQFQNNGVVDDSQLPKDRFSAERLKGVDSTLKIQPAKLEDSAVYLCASSPQWQGEETQYFGPGTRLLVL.

The chain carries TRBV30 and TRBJ2-7; TRBD1 matches at 10 bases. The CDR3 consists of 11 residues. Looked up from germline, CDR1 is GTSNPN and CDR2 is SVGIG (reference sequence). V gave up 5 bases and J gave up 5 bases; unmatched junction bases: 0. CDR3 DNA sequence: TGTGCCTGGGGGACAGGGGACGAGCAGTACGTC. The encoded protein is CAWGTGDEQYV.

V and J are TRBV5-1 and TRBJ2-3, with D possibly matching TRBD1 (6 bases). In germline, CDR1 is SGHRS, CDR2 YFSETQ. V lost 4 bases and J lost 0, with 12 bases in between. The CDR3 is 15 amino acids. CDR3 amino acids: CASSPRDTSTDTQYF. DNA of the CDR3: TGCGCCAGCAGCCCCCGGGACACAAGCACAGATACGCAGTATTTT.

This chain uses TRBV29-1 with TRBJ2-3, with 14 bases fitting TRBD2. The CDR3 loop spans 13 amino acids. After removal of 3 bases from V and 14 bases from J, the junction contained 7 bases not matched to a gene. CDR1 and CDR2 from the germline V gene are SQVTM and ANQGSEA. This CDR3 reads CSVDGTSGGRVYF. The CDR3 DNA follows: TGCAGCGTTGACGGGACTAGCGGGGGAAGGGTGTATTTT.

The rearrangement uses TRBV30 and TRBJ1-4; 11 nucleotides align to TRBD1. Trimming removed 3 bases from V and 0 bases from J; junction bases left unmatched: 3. Germline assignment: CDR1 GTSNPN and CDR2 SVGIG (reference sequence). The CDR3 length is 16 residues. CDR3 sequence (DNA): TGTGCCTGGAGGGGGGGACAGGGGGCAACTAATGAAAAACTGTTTTTT. It is translated as CAWRGGQGATNEKLFF.

This rearrangement joins TRBV6-1 to TRBJ2-7; TRBD1 aligns across 10 bases. The CDR3 totals 15 residues. Germline V gene sequence: CDR1 MNHNS, CDR2 SASEGT. V lost 6 bases to trimming and J lost 0 bases; unmatched junction nucleotides: 5. CDR3 protein: CASRGGQGGSYEQYV. The DNA of the CDR3 is TGTGCCAGCAGAGGCGGACAGGGGGGCTCCTACGAGCAGTACGTC.

This rearrangement joins TRBV28 to TRBJ1-6; 7 bases map to TRBD1. Germline trimming cut 8 bases from V and 8 bases from J; bases unmatched to any gene: 9. The germline gives CDR1 MDHEN, CDR2 SYDVKM. The CDR3 is made up of 14 amino acids. Written as DNA, the CDR3 is TGTGCCAGCGGATCCGGGACAGATGATTCACCCCTCCACTTT. Protein: CASGSGTDDSPLHF. Full variable domain (remainder filled in from reference TRBV28 and TRBJ1-6): DVKVTQSSRYLVKRTGEKVFLECVQDMDHENMFWYRQDPGLGLRLIYFSYDVKMKEKGDIPEGYSVSREKKERFSLILESASTNQTSMYLCASGSGTDDSPLHFGNGTRLTVT.

The chain combines TRBV4-2 with TRBJ1-5, with D possibly TRBD1 on 6 matching bases. With 0 bases removed from V and 5 bases from J, the gap between germline ends came to 11 bases. Germline V gene data show CDR1 as LGHNA and CDR2 as YNFKEQ. The CDR3 runs 15 residues. CDR3 amino acids: CASSQDLAGDQPQHF. CDR3 nucleotides: TGTGCCAGCAGCCAAGATTTGGCAGGGGATCAGCCCCAGCATTTT.

The rearrangement links TRBV30 to TRBJ2-2; the D is unclear. Trimming left V 1 base short and J 6 bases short, with 9 bases between. CDR3 length: 13 residues. The germline gives CDR1 GTSNPN, CDR2 SVGIG (reference sequence). DNA for the CDR3: TGTGCCTGGAGTGGCCGGGCGGCCGGGGAGCTGTTTTTT. Its translation is CAWSGRAAGELFF.

The chain carries TRBV11-3 and TRBJ2-3; 12 nucleotides agree with TRBD2. The ends lost 5 bases at V and 1 base at J; junction bases unmatched: 10. Germline assignment: CDR1 SGHNT and CDR2 YENEEA. The length of the CDR3 is 18 residues. The CDR3 spells CASSPSGRAREGTDTQYF. In nucleotides, the CDR3 is TGTGCCAGCAGCCCTAGCGGGAGGGCCCGAGAAGGCACAGATACGCAGTATTTT.

In nucleotides, the CDR3 is TGTGCCTGGAGTGTAGGGCAGGGATCGTTTCACGGCAATCAGCCCCAGCATTTT. This encodes CAWSVGQGSFHGNQPQHF. This chain connects TRBV30 to TRBJ1-5; D may be TRBD1 (5 bases). Germline V lookup: CDR1 GTSNPN, CDR2 SVGIG (reference sequence). This CDR3 contains 18 residues. Trimming took 0 bases from V and 2 from J, leaving 20 bases between them.

The genes are TRBV18 and TRBJ2-5; 10 bases fit TRBD1. The V segment lost 3 bases and the J segment 4 bases; nucleotides outside the gene matches: 2. Germline V lookup: CDR1 KGHSH, CDR2 LQKENI. There are 14 residues in the CDR3. CDR3 sequence: CASSPDRGRETQYF. DNA for the CDR3: TGTGCCAGCTCACCGGACAGGGGGAGAGAGACCCAGTACTTC.

The chain uses TRBV7-2 and TRBJ1-2; D is undetermined. This CDR3 comprises 16 residues. Germline V CDR1 and CDR2: SGHTA, FQGNSA. V lost 5 bases and J 5 bases, leaving 21 bases between the germline ends. The chain's CDR3 is CASSLYDQDQAYGYTF. CDR3 DNA sequence: TGTGCCAGCAGCCTTTACGACCAAGACCAGGCGTATGGCTACACCTTC. The variable domain in full, completed from reference TRBV7-2 and TRBJ1-2, reads GAGVSQSPSNKVTEKGKDVELRCDPISGHTALYWYRQSLGQGLEFLIYFQGNSAPDKSGLPSDRFSAERTGGSVSTLTIQRTQQEDSAVYLCASSLYDQDQAYGYTFGSGTRLTVV.

The J gene is TRBJ1-6, the V gene TRBV6-5, with D possibly TRBD1 on 6 matching bases. The germline V gene has CDR1 MNHEY and CDR2 SVGAGI. Trimming took off 5 bases at V and 4 bases at J, with 12 bases between the two ends. This CDR3 spans 15 amino acids. The CDR3 nucleotides read TGTGCCAGCAGTGACTACAGGGCTTATAATTCACCCCTCCACTTT. Translation gives CASSDYRAYNSPLHF.

This clone has more than one count but fewer than ten. This rearrangement joins TRBV19 to TRBJ1-4, with 7 bases aligning to TRBD1. Looked up from germline, CDR1 is LNHDA and CDR2 is SQIVND (reference sequence). V lost 5 bases, J lost 7 bases, and 7 bases stayed unmatched. The CDR3 extends over 14 amino acids. CDR3 residues: CASSPGTEVEKLFF. The CDR3 DNA reads TGTGCCAGTAGTCCCGGGACAGAGGTTGAAAAACTGTTTTTT.

The table lists this clone with a few counts. The CDR3 here is CASSRSPTEAFF. CDR3 nucleotide sequence: TGCGCCAGCAGTCGTTCTCCCACTGAAGCTTTCTTT. This chain links TRBV10-1 with TRBJ1-1; D call uncertain. The CDR3 is 12 amino acids. Germline CDR1 reads WNHNN; CDR2 reads SYGVQD (reference sequence). Trimming took off 5 bases at V and 4 bases at J, with 8 bases between the two ends.

This chain joins TRBV11-3 and TRBJ1-2, with 10 positions matching TRBD1. Germline-derived CDR1 and CDR2 are SGHNT and YENEEA. The CDR3 has 17 residues. The ends lost 4 bases at V and 6 bases at J; junction bases unmatched: 14. The DNA for the CDR3 is TGTGCCAGCAGCTCAGACAGGGGGCTGGGTAGCGATGATGGCTACACCTTC. This codes for CASSSDRGLGSDDGYTF.

The V call is TRBV19, the J call TRBJ1-4; no clear D. The CDR3 is made up of 16 amino acids. Trimming removed 5 bases from V and 0 bases from J, with 13 bases in between. The germline CDR1 and CDR2 sequences are LNHDA and SQIVND (reference sequence). The CDR3: CASSRRQFATNEKLFF. The CDR3 coding sequence is TGTGCCAGTAGTCGACGCCAGTTTGCAACTAATGAAAAACTGTTTTTT.

The chain combines TRBV11-3 with TRBJ2-6; 11 nucleotides agree with TRBD1. With V trimmed by 5 bases and J by 1 base, 1 base remained unmatched. CDR1 and CDR2 from the germline V gene are SGHNT and YENEEA. This CDR3 region has 16 residues. Here the CDR3 DNA reads TGTGCCAGCAGCCGGGACAGGGGGTCTGGGGCCAACGTCCTGACTTTC. Its translation is CASSRDRGSGANVLTF.

The chain recombines TRBV6-6 with TRBJ2-3, with D hard to call. Trimming removed 4 bases at V and 0 bases at J, with 14 bases between. Germline V gene data show CDR1 as MNHNY and CDR2 as SVGAGI (reference sequence). The CDR3 contains 16 residues. The CDR3 loop is CASSSRRVSSTDTQYF. As DNA, the CDR3 is TGTGCCAGCAGTTCCCGTCGGGTCTCCAGCACAGATACGCAGTATTTT.

This clone was detected a few times. The V call is TRBV14, the J call TRBJ1-5; D is perhaps TRBD1 (5 bases). The V gene lost 4 bases and the J gene lost 5 bases, with 9 bases spanning the gap. Germline CDR1 SGHDN, CDR2 FVKESK. The CDR3 has 13 amino acids. CDR3 amino acids: CASSRGLYQPQHF. In DNA form, the CDR3 reads TGTGCCAGCAGCCGGGGACTGTATCAGCCCCAGCATTTT.

This clone has just a few counts. The chain employs TRBV5-6 and TRBJ2-7; D possibly corresponds to TRBD2 (6 bases). Trimming shortened V by 4 bases and J by 7 bases, and 18 bases separated the two germline ends. The CDR3 covers 14 residues. In germline, CDR1 is SGHDT, CDR2 YYEEEE. The DNA of the CDR3 is TGTGCCAGCAGCGTAAGGGACTGGGGTCGGGAGCAGTACTTC. This translates into CASSVRDWGREQYF.

The chain employs TRBV5-6 and TRBJ2-3, with D possibly matching TRBD1 (5 bases). CDR3 length: 16 residues. Trimming stripped 4 bases from V and 2 bases from J, with 17 bases between. Looked up from germline, CDR1 is SGHDT and CDR2 is YYEEEE. Here the CDR3 reads CASSPWGQGSTDTQYF. The CDR3 DNA reads TGTGCCAGCAGCCCGTGGGGCCAGGGCTCCACAGATACGCAGTATTTT. Full variable domain (missing parts from reference TRBV5-6 and TRBJ2-3): DAGVTQSPTHLIKTRGQQVTLRCSPKSGHDTVSWYQQALGQGPQFIFQYYEEEERQRGNFPDRFSGHQFPNYSSELNVNALLLGDSALYLCASSPWGQGSTDTQYFGPGTRLTVL.

The rearrangement links TRBV25-1 to TRBJ2-3; D unclear. The germline V gene encodes CDR1 MGHDK and CDR2 SYGVNS. With 4 bases removed from V and 1 base from J, the gap between germline ends came to 12 bases. The CDR3 runs 15 residues. The CDR3 reads CASSVLGGGTDTQYF. DNA for the CDR3: TGTGCCAGCAGTGTTCTCGGTGGTGGCACAGATACGCAGTATTTT.